Listed here is a single T cell receptor beta chain. V lost 3 bases, J lost 4 bases, and 10 bases stayed unmatched. CDR1 KGHSH and CDR2 LQKENI come from the germline V gene. The CDR3 extends over 16 amino acids. A second PCR, run for roughly 7 to 12 cycles, used a sample-barcoded 5' primer plus a J-beta primer mix. One entry per CDR3 protein results from TCRdb running MiXCR on the 5' RACE reads. This repertoire shows some 890,000 distinct CDR3 sequences, under 35% found once; its top ten account for roughly 10%. The data are from a study of blood T cells in healthy people across ages. This same sample was also part of a study on T cells of mothers and their children. That publication notes: A few healthy Caucasian mothers, along with their six children, served as the donors. Both sample barcodes and 2-4 random nucleotides came from the M1S primer of the second PCR.

The rearrangement links TRBV18 to TRBJ2-7; 9 nucleotides line up with TRBD1. The sequenced sample was blood. This TCR derives from a woman aged 35 to 49 in good health. The chain's CDR3 is CASSPGTGPARYEQYF. In DNA, the CDR3 is TGTGCCAGCTCACCCGGGACAGGGCCAGCTAGGTACGAGCAGTACTTC.